This T cell receptor beta chain came from a study of tumor-infiltrating lymphocytes in primary liver carcinoma (dated by TCRdb to 2016 to 2017). Background on the whole study: The five patients, three men and two women aged 30 to 69 years, had hepatocellular carcinoma (four) or combined HCC and intrahepatic cholangiocarcinoma (one). Tumors of the five patients were stage T1-T3 N0M0 with maximum diameters of about 4.2 to 10 cm. Roughly 3.5 to 7.13 million productive TCRbeta reads were obtained per sample, and no significant difference in read depth was found between tissue types. Across five regions of each liver tumor, along with adjacent normal tissue and blood, the study brought together TCRbeta repertoire sequencing, expression microarrays and whole-exome sequencing. A total of 35 or so specimens from 5 patients underwent TCRbeta repertoire sequencing, comprising 25 or so tumor regions, 5 adjacent noncancerous liver tissues and 5 peripheral blood samples. To link TCRbeta repertoire diversity to the local molecular phenotype, the approximately 24 tumor region samples were profiled with Agilent mRNA microarrays. High reproducibility was observed for the technical replicate repertoires, with mean shared-clone rates around 0.89 and correlation coefficients above 0.95. Summary of the overall study and its limitations: Repertoire overlap was found to be higher between tumor regions (mean around 35%) than between tumor-adjacent (about 17%) or tumor-blood (about 15%) pairs, consistent with antigen-driven expansion. Bulk unsorted samples precluded comparing CD4+ and CD8+ T cell repertoires. The study included only five patients, and the authors note findings should be validated in a larger study. A significantly larger repertoire fraction was made up by the top 250 clones in tumors than in blood (p = 0.039). Only about 7.5-25% of top clones were found in all five regions of a tumor, suggesting spatial heterogeneity of tumor-infiltrating T cells. Only the TCR beta chain was sequenced, so true repertoire diversity is likely underestimated because unpaired alpha chains were not captured.

A constant-region primer and ProtoScript II reverse transcriptase were used to reverse-transcribe TCRbeta-specific cDNA from 500 ng total RNA. TCRbeta libraries were built with three nested multiplex PCR rounds, a slightly modified ARM-PCR procedure. Each of the first two PCR rounds ran for about 10 cycles and used multiplex TRBV1-TRBV30 forward primers together with a Cbeta reverse primer. Sample barcodes and Illumina adapters were attached in a final 25-cycle PCR using Deep VentR polymerase. Before sequencing, amplicons of 200-500 bp were purified from gel using a QIAquick gel extraction kit. An Illumina HiSeq 2500 was used to sequence the TCRbeta amplicons with 250-bp paired-end reads. In the source study's methods: Reads were quality-trimmed with Trimmomatic v0.33, and paired reads were merged with FLASH v1.2.11 to recover full CDR3 sequences. MiGEC v1.2.1b assigned V, D and J germline segments to the rearranged TCRbeta sequences. Clonotype statistics and Shannon-Wiener diversity indices were calculated with VDJtools v1.0.0. Except for diversity analysis, only the 250 most abundant clonotypes of each sample were used in subsequent analyses to reduce sampling bias. TCRdb passed the public sequencing reads through fastp at Q25 and MiXCR, retaining productive beta sequences. Each entry merges the rows of one CDR3 protein and shows their most common DNA and genes. The V and J calls were not made by the authors but by TCRdb's processing. For this sample the table gives tens of thousands of distinct CDR3 sequences, of which less than 85% were detected only once. The ten largest make up over 25% of the sample.

Total RNA and DNA were co-extracted from about 20-30 mg of bulk tissue with the AllPrep DNA/RNA mini kit, without cell sorting. Between late 2015 and early 2016, about 5 patients in China with histopathologically diagnosed primary liver carcinoma had their tumors surgically resected. At the time of sampling, the patients were treatment-naive and had chronic HBV infection. Five spatially separated regions were sampled per tumor: superior, inferior, left-lateral and right-lateral poles, plus the tumor centre. Histology showed that every tumor sample contained more than 80% viable tumor cells. Fresh tumor and adjacent tissue pieces were bisected; one half was stored in RNAlater at -80°C, the other sent for histology. Per the germline V gene (reference sequence), MNHNY is the CDR1 and SVGAGI is the CDR2. V is trimmed back by 0 bases and J by 7 bases, and the junction contains 8 bases that no gene match accounts for. From the cysteine up to the phenylalanine, the CDR3 has a length of 16 residues. Only CDR3 DNA remains: 48 bases, in frame from the first base.

This clonotype was observed a few times. Its antigen remains undetermined. A single base separates this from a much larger clone, so it may be a read error. Recombination connected TRBV6-6 to TRBJ2-1, with TRBD2 matching 8 junction bases. What was sequenced was liver tumor tissue from sampling region 5. The intended sense of this specimen's cell subset or site label: tumor region T5, tumor centre. The clonotype comes from a man in his forties or fifties with primary liver carcinoma and hepatitis B virus infection. The CDR3 reads as follows: CASSYSPTGGENEQFF. At the DNA level, the sequence is TGTGCCAGCAGTTACTCACCCACGGGAGGGGAAAATGAGCAGTTCTTC.